A single TCR beta chain is shown here with its context. Its antigen is currently unknown. The data derive from a study of CD4 T cells in relation to SARS-CoV-2 and coronaviruses. Study as a whole: PBMCs were cultured with antigen for roughly 9 days before TCR beta sequencing. Shared crossreactive spike epitopes were mapped to their HLA restriction. General study points: Samples before the pandemic and after infection were not matched within any donor.

The unexposed donors gave CD4+ T cells in about 2010-2019, prior to COVID-19. Isolation of CD4+ T cells took place after approximately 11 days in culture. Unexposed-donor CD4+ T cells were probed with SARS-CoV-2 S/N and four cold-coronavirus spikes, cells permitting. The V end was cut by 0 bases, the J end by 4 bases, with 16 bases between. This CDR3 has 17 residues. Germline V gene lookup returns CDR1 SGHRS and CDR2 YFSETQ. Method: immunoSEQ multiplex PCR; TCRdb's copy keeps in-frame clones and lacks some. The top ten clones hold roughly a sixth of a sample with more than 20,000 clones, 72% of them seen once.

The sequence came from a human donor in good health. The genes are TRBV5-1 and TRBJ2-2, with D perhaps TRBD1 (6 bases). The specimen was CD4+ T cells from PBMCs, cultured in vitro. The chain's CDR3 is CASSLGGPAASTGELFF. CDR3 DNA sequence: TGCGCCAGCAGCTTGGGGGGGCCAGCCGCGAGCACCGGGGAGCTGTTTTTT.